Below are 22 T cell receptor beta chains sequenced from a single sample in a study of cytomegalovirus exposure and HLA in healthy donors. With 60 Vbeta and 13 Jbeta primers, the PCR was carried out. Data came from immunoSEQ multiplex PCR; TCRdb stores just in-frame clones and leaves some out. The table has about 120,000 clones, around three quarters seen once. The sample taken for sequencing was PBMCs. All receptors come from a man younger than 35 in good health and CMV-seropositive.

This chain links TRBV12-5 with TRBJ2-7; 13 bases match TRBD2. With V trimmed by 7 bases and J by 2 bases, 8 bases remained unmatched. The CDR3 extends over 16 amino acids. Germline CDR1 is LGHNT and CDR2 is FRNRAP. The DNA for the CDR3 is TGTGCTAGTGCCATCGGACTAGCGGGGGTCCCCTACGAGCAGTACTTC. Amino acids: CASAIGLAGVPYEQYF.

The chain is built from TRBV5-1 and TRBJ2-5; TRBD2 aligns across 9 bases. Germline V CDR1 and CDR2: SGHRS, YFSETQ. The CDR3 has 14 residues. Trimming cost V 2 bases and J 5 bases; bases outside gene matches: 4. The CDR3: CASSLASGTETQYF. Here the CDR3 DNA reads TGCGCCAGCAGCTTAGCTAGCGGGACCGAGACCCAGTACTTC. The full variable domain, rest sourced from reference TRBV5-1 and TRBJ2-5, is KAGVTQTPRYLIKTRGQQVTLSCSPISGHRSVSWYQQTPGQGLQFLFEYFSETQRNKGNFPGRFSGRQFSNSRSEMNVSTLELGDSALYLCASSLASGTETQYFGPGTRLLVL.

The chain combines TRBV6-4 with TRBJ1-1; 11 nucleotides align to TRBD1. The germline V gene has CDR1 MRHNA and CDR2 SNTAGT. The CDR3 has 15 amino acids. Trimming removed 6 bases from V and 5 bases from J; junction bases left unmatched: 8. CDR3 sequence reads: CASSRDRGRETEAFF. The CDR3, as DNA: TGTGCCAGCAGCCGGGACAGGGGGAGGGAAACTGAAGCTTTCTTT.

The rearrangement uses TRBV19 and TRBJ2-1, with TRBD1 matching 7 bases. The CDR3 spans 15 residues. The ends lost 5 bases at V and 9 bases at J; junction bases unmatched: 13. CDR1 is LNHDA, CDR2 SQIVND, per germline (reference sequence). CDR3 sequence reads: CASSSTGSGTREQFF. For the CDR3, the DNA is TGTGCCAGTAGTTCGACAGGGTCGGGCACACGTGAGCAGTTCTTC.

This chain links TRBV6-5 with TRBJ1-2; TRBD1 might be the D (5 bases). Germline values: CDR1 MNHEY, CDR2 SVGAGI. The CDR3 contains 14 residues. Trimming left V 2 bases short and J 1 base short, with 8 bases between. CDR3 nucleotide sequence: TGTGCCAGCAGTTACCTCACAGGTAACTATGGCTACACCTTC. It specifies CASSYLTGNYGYTF.

The rearrangement links TRBV6-5 to TRBJ2-7, with 8 bases aligning to TRBD2. CDR1 and CDR2 (germline): MNHEY, SVGAGI. This CDR3 region has 16 residues. Unmatched junction bases numbered 9, after V lost 0 bases and J lost 5 bases. For the CDR3, the DNA is TGTGCCAGCAGTTACTCTTCCAGCGGGAGTTTTAACGAGCAGTACTTC. Amino acid sequence: CASSYSSSGSFNEQYF.

CDR3 DNA sequence: TGTGCCAGCAGTCAATCTGGGCCGGATAATTCACCCCTCCACTTT. Protein sequence: CASSQSGPDNSPLHF. The V call is TRBV28, the J call TRBJ1-6; D gene uncertain. The germline V gene has CDR1 MDHEN and CDR2 SYDVKM. CDR3 length: 15 amino acids. V dropped 5 bases and J dropped 5 bases, with 13 bases sitting between them.

The V call is TRBV2, the J call TRBJ1-1; TRBD1 agrees at 10 bases. The V segment lost 0 bases and the J segment 5 bases; nucleotides outside the gene matches: 12. CDR3 length equals 18 residues. The germline V gene encodes CDR1 SNHLY and CDR2 FYNNEI. CDR3 protein: CASSEASETGGDGTEAFF. DNA for the CDR3: TGTGCCAGCAGTGAAGCTTCTGAGACAGGGGGCGATGGGACTGAAGCTTTCTTT.

J is TRBJ2-7 and V is TRBV20-1; D is uncertain. The CDR3 runs 11 residues. V lost 6 bases, J lost 3 bases, and 9 bases lay in between. Germline CDR1 and CDR2: DFQATT and SNEGSKA (reference sequence). The chain's CDR3 is CSAPRVYEQYF. The CDR3 bases are TGCAGTGCCCCCCGGGTCTACGAGCAGTACTTC.

On this clone: A junction end diverges from the germline sequence, so it may reflect a read error. The J gene is TRBJ2-6, the V gene TRBV19, with 7 bases matching TRBD1. The CDR3 sequence is 15 residues long. Germline V lookup: CDR1 LNHDA, CDR2 SQIVND (reference sequence). The CDR3 nucleotides are TGTGCCAGTAGTGACAGGGCCTCTGGGGCCAACGGCCTGACTTTC. Protein product: CASSDRASGANGLTF.

The chain uses TRBV5-1 and TRBJ1-6, with 9 bases that match TRBD1. Germline assignment: CDR1 SGHRS and CDR2 YFSETQ. J was trimmed by 7 bases and V by 3 bases; bases with no gene match: 8. This CDR3 comprises 16 residues. The CDR3 DNA sequence: TGCGCCAGCAGCTGGGCGGGACAGGGACCCAATTCACCCCTCCACTTT. This translates into CASSWAGQGPNSPLHF. The entire variable domain, with the rest obtained from reference TRBV5-1 and TRBJ1-6, is as follows: KAGVTQTPRYLIKTRGQQVTLSCSPISGHRSVSWYQQTPGQGLQFLFEYFSETQRNKGNFPGRFSGRQFSNSRSEMNVSTLELGDSALYLCASSWAGQGPNSPLHFGNGTRLTVT.

The chain uses TRBV5-6 and TRBJ1-2; 8 bases fit TRBD1. V was clipped by 0 bases and J by 2 bases; unmatched bases: 6. This CDR3 is 16 amino acids long. From germline, CDR1 is SGHDT and CDR2 YYEEEE. In DNA, the CDR3 is TGTGCCAGCAGCTTGGTTGCAGGGGGCGGAAACTATGGCTACACCTTC. Translating it yields CASSLVAGGGNYGYTF.

The V gene is TRBV7-6, the J gene TRBJ2-3; D gene uncertain. The CDR3 is 17 residues long. The V end lost 0 bases, the J end lost 0 bases, and 13 bases lay between the germline ends. Per the germline V gene, CDR1 is SGHVS and CDR2 is FNYEAQ. The CDR3 nucleotides read TGTGCCAGCAGCTTAGCCCCCCATGGCATGAGCACAGATACGCAGTATTTT. Translated, it gives CASSLAPHGMSTDTQYF.

This chain connects TRBV14 to TRBJ1-2, with D possibly matching TRBD1 (5 bases). V was pared by 0 bases and J by 8 bases, with 13 bases between. Germline V gene lookup returns CDR1 SGHDN and CDR2 FVKESK. This CDR3 comprises 14 residues. In nucleotides, the CDR3 is TGTGCCAGCAGCCAAGATCTGGGGGGTTGGGGCTACACCTTC. Its translation: CASSQDLGGWGYTF.

The genes are TRBV10-3 and TRBJ2-7; D is possibly TRBD2 (6 bases). CDR1 ENHRY and CDR2 SYGVKD come from the germline V gene. V shed 4 bases and J shed 6 bases, with 22 bases lying between them. The CDR3 length is 16 residues. In DNA, the CDR3 is TGTGCCATCAGTGTGGGGAGAGAGGGAGGAAGAGGCGAGCAGTACTTC. It specifies CAISVGREGGRGEQYF.

V usage is TRBV7-9 and J usage is TRBJ2-2, with TRBD1 identical over 7 bases. The ends lost 6 bases at V and 2 bases at J; junction bases unmatched: 6. Germline-derived CDR1 and CDR2 are SEHNR and FQNEAQ (reference sequence). The CDR3 is 15 amino acids. CDR3 sequence reads: CASRYTGDNTGELFF. In DNA, the CDR3 is TGTGCCAGCAGATATACAGGGGACAACACCGGGGAGCTGTTTTTT.

This chain links TRBV5-1 with TRBJ1-1; tentatively, D is TRBD1 (5 bases). Trimming took 6 bases from V and 1 from J, leaving 13 bases between them. The CDR3 spans 14 residues. The germline V gene has CDR1 SGHRS and CDR2 YFSETQ. This chain's CDR3 is CASNAGTGNTEAFF. CDR3 bases: TGCGCCAGCAATGCCGGGACTGGGAACACTGAAGCTTTCTTT.

This chain joins TRBV5-1 and TRBJ1-6, with TRBD1 matching 7 bases. The V and J ends lost 2 bases and 8 bases, in that order; junction bases with no gene match: 10. Germline CDR1 is SGHRS and CDR2 is YFSETQ. The CDR3 runs to 16 residues. The CDR3 sequence is CASSFDETGLYSPLHF. The DNA of the CDR3 is TGCGCCAGCAGCTTCGACGAGACAGGGCTATATTCACCCCTCCACTTT.

DNA of the CDR3: TGTGCCAGTAGTATAGATGGACAGGGTGACTACGAGCAGTACTTC. It specifies CASSIDGQGDYEQYF. J is TRBJ2-7 and V is TRBV19; 8 bases fit TRBD1. With V trimmed by 0 bases and J by 3 bases, 4 bases remained unmatched. This CDR3 comprises 15 residues. The germline CDR1 and CDR2 sequences are LNHDA and SQIVND (reference sequence).

The chain combines TRBV9 with TRBJ2-2; 8 bases are shared with TRBD2. After removal of 4 bases from V and 4 bases from J, the junction contained 18 bases not matched to a gene. There are 19 residues in the CDR3. Germline CDR1 SGDLS, CDR2 YYNGEE. CDR3 residues: CASSLFESSGSFITGELFF. CDR3 bases: TGTGCCAGCAGCCTATTCGAAAGCAGCGGGAGTTTTATCACCGGGGAGCTGTTTTTT.

This chain joins TRBV19 and TRBJ2-1; TRBD2 agrees at 16 bases. The CDR3 is 15 amino acids. J lost 10 bases, V lost 3 bases, and 3 bases had no gene match. The germline V gene encodes CDR1 LNHDA and CDR2 SQIVND (reference sequence). The CDR3 here is CASSMGLAGGGEQFF. The CDR3 coding sequence is TGTGCCAGTAGTATGGGACTAGCGGGAGGGGGGGAGCAGTTCTTC.

The gene calls are TRBV5-1 and TRBJ2-3, with TRBD2 as a possible D gene (6 bases). V was shortened by 6 bases and J by 6 bases, with 17 bases between the two germline ends. This CDR3 has 14 residues. The germline CDR1 and CDR2 sequences are SGHRS and YFSETQ. The CDR3 coding sequence is TGCGCCAGCATCATAACTAGCCCCCGGGATACGCAGTATTTT. Translating gives CASIITSPRDTQYF.